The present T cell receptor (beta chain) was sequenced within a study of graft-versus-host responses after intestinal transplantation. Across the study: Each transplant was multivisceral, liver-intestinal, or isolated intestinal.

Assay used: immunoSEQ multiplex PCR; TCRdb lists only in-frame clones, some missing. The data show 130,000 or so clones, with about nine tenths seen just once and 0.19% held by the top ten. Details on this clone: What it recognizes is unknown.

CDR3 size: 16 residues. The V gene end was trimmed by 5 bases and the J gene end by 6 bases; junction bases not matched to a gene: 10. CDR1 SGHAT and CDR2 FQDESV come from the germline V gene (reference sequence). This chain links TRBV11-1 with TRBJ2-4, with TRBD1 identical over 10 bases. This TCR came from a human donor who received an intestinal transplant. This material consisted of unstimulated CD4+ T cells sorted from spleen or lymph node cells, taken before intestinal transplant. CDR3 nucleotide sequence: TGTGCCAGCAGCCGGTTGACAGGGGGCTCTGGAAACATTCAGTACTTC. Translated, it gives CASSRLTGGSGNIQYF. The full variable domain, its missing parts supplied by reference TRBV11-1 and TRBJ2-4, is EAEVAQSPRYKITEKSQAVAFWCDPISGHATLYWYRQILGQGPELLVQFQDESVVDDSQLPKDRFSAERLKGVDSTLKIQPAELGDSAMYLCASSRLTGGSGNIQYFGAGTRLSVL.